The text below deals with one T cell receptor beta chain. Its matching antigen is unknown. Deletions cut 3 bases from V and 2 bases from J, with 12 bases between. Germline loops: CDR1 SGDLS, CDR2 YYNGEE. The CDR3 totals 14 residues. The PCR made use of 60 Vbeta and 13 Jbeta primers. Sequenced by immunoSEQ multiplex PCR; TCRdb stores in-frame clones only, minus some. The top ten clones hold 5% to 6.5% of a sample with around 100,000 clones, approximately 79% of them seen once. This sample was included in a study of cytomegalovirus exposure and HLA in healthy donors. Study observations and caveats: Among immune exposure information, only CMV serostatus was available. Among donors in an Asian-associated ancestry cluster, a later analysis reportedly found fewer N-insertions than the approximately 700-donor mean.

Material for sequencing was PBMCs. J is TRBJ2-7 and V is TRBV9, with D possibly TRBD1 on 6 matching bases. This clonotype was obtained from a man aged 55 to 69 in good health and CMV-seropositive. This CDR3 reads CASSARDTTYEQYF. In DNA form, the CDR3 reads TGTGCCAGCAGCGCCCGGGACACTACCTACGAGCAGTACTTC.